These 12 T cell receptor beta chains share one sample of origin, sequenced in a study of blood T cell repertoires in COVID-19. Method: immunoSEQ multiplex PCR; TCRdb's copy keeps in-frame clones and lacks some. The sample lists roughly 180,000 clones, around 87% seen once, with roughly 0.99% in the top ten. Input material: peripheral blood. All receptors derive from a man aged 18 to 35 with acute or convalescent COVID-19.

In this sample, this clone turned up once. In the same sample, other DNA sequences code for this CDR3. The chain recombines TRBV7-9 with TRBJ1-3; the D gene is possibly TRBD1 (5 bases). The germline V and J ends were trimmed by 2 bases and 3 bases, with 8 bases remaining between them. The germline V gene encodes CDR1 SEHNR and CDR2 FQNEAQ (reference sequence). The CDR3 spans 14 residues. The chain's CDR3 is CASSLQGGGNTIYF. The CDR3 bases are TGTGCCAGCAGCTTACAGGGTGGTGGAAACACCATATATTTT.

The chain is built from TRBV3-1 (or the pseudogene TRBV3-2) and TRBJ2-3, with D possibly TRBD2 on 6 matching bases. The germline CDR1 and CDR2 sequences are LGHDT and YNNKEL (reference sequence). The CDR3 totals 14 residues. The V and J ends lost 5 bases and 5 bases respectively, with 14 bases between them. The CDR3 sequence: CASSSIGGEDTQYF. The CDR3 bases are TGTGCCAGCAGCTCGATCGGAGGGGAAGATACGCAGTATTTT.

The rearrangement uses TRBV29-1 and TRBJ1-2; D not resolved. The ends were cut back, 1 base at V and 3 bases at J, with 21 bases in the middle. This CDR3 comprises 17 residues. Germline V gene data show CDR1 as SQVTM and CDR2 as ANQGSEA. The CDR3 is CSVEVGENRPFYYGYTF. The CDR3 DNA sequence: TGCAGCGTTGAAGTAGGAGAGAATCGCCCCTTTTACTATGGCTACACCTTC.

This clone was counted many times. The rearrangement links TRBV28 to TRBJ1-4; 12 nucleotides match TRBD1. With 2 bases clipped from V and 8 bases from J, the junction kept 3 bases outside the gene matches. This CDR3 is 15 amino acids long. Germline V gives CDR1 MDHEN, CDR2 SYDVKM. For the CDR3, the DNA is TGTGCCAGCAGTTTAGGGGGACAGGGGGCGGAAAAACTGTTTTTT. As protein: CASSLGGQGAEKLFF. The full variable domain, in which reference TRBV28 and TRBJ1-4 provide the parts outside the CDR3, is DVKVTQSSRYLVKRTGEKVFLECVQDMDHENMFWYRQDPGLGLRLIYFSYDVKMKEKGDIPEGYSVSREKKERFSLILESASTNQTSMYLCASSLGGQGAEKLFFGSGTQLSVL.

The V call is TRBV28, the J call TRBJ1-2; D call uncertain. The germline V and J ends were trimmed by 2 bases and 4 bases, with 5 bases remaining between them. Per the germline V gene, CDR1 is MDHEN and CDR2 is SYDVKM. The length of the CDR3 is 12 residues. In nucleotides, the CDR3 is TGTGCCAGCAGTTTAAGCCTCTATGGCTACACCTTC. Protein: CASSLSLYGYTF.

The rearrangement joins TRBV7-9 to TRBJ2-7, with 7 bases aligning to TRBD2. V dropped 6 bases and J dropped 2; count of bases not matched to a gene: 10. CDR1 SEHNR and CDR2 FQNEAQ come from the germline V gene (reference sequence). The CDR3 runs to 15 residues. The CDR3 protein is CASSPDGGLTYEQYF. The CDR3 nucleotides read TGTGCCAGCAGTCCAGACGGGGGGTTGACCTACGAGCAGTACTTC.

V gene TRBV10-2 combines with J gene TRBJ1-1, with a possible D match to TRBD1 (5 bases). The CDR3 is made up of 14 amino acids. V dropped 7 bases and J dropped 0 bases, with 12 bases sitting between them. Germline V gives CDR1 WSHSY, CDR2 SAAADI. The CDR3 nucleotides are TGCGCCAGCACCGGCGGAGGGGTGAACACTGAAGCTTTCTTT. It translates to CASTGGGVNTEAFF.

The genes are TRBV18 and TRBJ1-3; D gene unclear. Per germline, CDR1 KGHSH and CDR2 LQKENI. The CDR3 spans 16 residues. V was trimmed by 1 base and J by 0 bases, leaving 10 bases between them. This chain's CDR3 is CASSPRPVISGNTIYF. CDR3 DNA sequence: TGTGCCAGCTCACCACGTCCGGTTATCTCTGGAAACACCATATATTTT.

This chain links TRBV19 with TRBJ1-5; D unresolved. V was shortened by 7 bases and J by 6 bases, with 16 bases between the two germline ends. Germline lookup yields CDR1 LNHDA and CDR2 SQIVND (reference sequence). The CDR3 spans 14 residues. The CDR3 region is CASTSGGWSQPQHF. DNA for the CDR3: TGTGCCAGTACCTCAGGAGGGTGGTCTCAGCCCCAGCATTTT.

CDR3 nucleotide sequence: TGTGCCAGCTCACCCCCCGGGACAGGGTCTTTTAACACTGAAGCTTTCTTT. Translating gives CASSPPGTGSFNTEAFF. The chain employs TRBV18 and TRBJ1-1; TRBD1 matches 9 bases. The germline CDR1 and CDR2 sequences are KGHSH and LQKENI. Losses at the gene ends were 3 bases for V and 2 bases for J; bases not matched to a gene: 10. The CDR3 length is 17 residues.

V gene TRBV10-2 combines with J gene TRBJ2-7, with TRBD2 identical over 15 bases. CDR1 WSHSY and CDR2 SAAADI come from the germline V gene. The CDR3 runs to 14 residues. The junction had 3 bases not matched to a gene; V was cut back by 6 bases and J by 6 bases. CDR3 loop: CASSGLAGGSEQYV. DNA for the CDR3: TGCGCCAGCAGCGGACTAGCGGGGGGGTCCGAGCAGTACGTC.

The chain links TRBV19 to TRBJ1-1; the D gene is possibly TRBD1 (5 bases). This CDR3 contains 12 residues. The germline V gene has CDR1 LNHDA and CDR2 SQIVND (reference sequence). V shed 6 bases and J shed 8 bases, with 13 bases lying between them. The CDR3 DNA is TGTGCCAGTAGCCTCTTCGGGGGGGAAGCTTTCTTT. It specifies CASSLFGGEAFF.